This entry is about one T cell receptor beta chain. What it binds is not known. The sample belongs to a study of cytomegalovirus exposure and HLA in healthy donors. Study results and caveats: Reports state that TCR beta sequences accurately predicted most subjects' HLA-A and HLA-B alleles. Available immune exposure information was restricted to CMV serostatus only.

The PCR made use of 60 Vbeta and 13 Jbeta primers. Generated by immunoSEQ multiplex PCR, the TCRdb table keeps only in-frame clones and is missing some. This repertoire shows some 180,000 clones, roughly 79% found once; its top ten account for about 2.1%. Germline loops: CDR1 SGHRS, CDR2 YFSETQ. J gave up 2 bases and V 0 bases, and 7 bases lay outside the gene matches. This CDR3 has 16 residues. This sequence joins TRBV5-1 and TRBJ2-7, with 8 bases aligning to TRBD1. The sample was PBMCs. The sequence was obtained from a man aged 25-40 years in good health and CMV-seronegative. Here the CDR3 DNA reads TGCGCCAGCAGCTTGGGGTCCGGGACAGGAGCCTACGAGCAGTACTTC. As protein: CASSLGSGTGAYEQYF.